This paragraph covers one TCR beta chain sequence. Its antigen remains unidentified. Oncomine TCR Beta short-read sequencing was applied to DNA from cultured CD4+ T cells. TCRdb passed the PCR reads through MiXCR, listing each CDR3 protein once. The profile shows around 19,000 distinct CDR3 sequences, around half of them singletons. These data are taken from a study of vaccination and CD4 T cells after COVID-19. Study as a whole: The cells in question were stimulated using overlapping spike peptides derived from SARS-CoV-2, HCoV-NL63, HCoV-OC43 and HCoV-229E.

Noted treatment: roughly 10-day PBMC culture with coronavirus spike peptide pools or control peptides (ViraFEST assay). This clonotype was obtained from a human donor who had recovered from COVID-19. Sequencing used CD4+ T cells from blood, cultured in vitro.

DNA of the CDR3: TGCGCCAGCAGCCAATTTACTAGCGGGAGCACAGATACGCAGTATTTT. Its translation is CASSQFTSGSTDTQYF. This rearrangement joins TRBV4-1 to TRBJ2-3, with TRBD2 matching over 9 bases. V was clipped by 2 bases and J by 0 bases; unmatched bases: 3. The CDR3 has 16 residues. Germline-derived CDR1 and CDR2 are MGHRA and YSYEKL.